The clone carrying this T cell receptor beta chain was observed many times. The data were taken from a study of T cells in Graves' hyperthyroidism and ophthalmopathy. Using RNA transcripts as the source, TCR beta CDR3 regions were amplified. The study used the HTBI primer set for a first-round RT-PCR of the TCR CDR3. One entry per CDR3 protein, called by TCRdb with MiXCR from the multiplex PCR reads. The table records hundreds of thousands of distinct CDR3 sequences, nearly 20% of them present only once. Germline CDR1 and CDR2: SGHRS and YFSETQ. Trimming shortened V by 5 bases and J by 2 bases, and 12 bases separated the two germline ends. The CDR3 extends over 14 amino acids.

This chain connects TRBV5-1 to TRBJ2-3; tentative D call: TRBD2 (6 bases). The origin of this receptor is a man aged 40-50 years with Graves' ophthalmopathy. The sequencing sample was made of blood. The CDR3 spells CASRGDSFTDTQYF. The DNA for the CDR3 is TGCGCCAGCAGAGGGGACTCCTTCACAGATACGCAGTATTTT.